The clone carrying this T cell receptor (beta chain) has only one observation. The CDR3 loop spans 12 amino acids. V lost 4 bases, J lost 5 bases, and 9 bases lay in between. Germline lookup yields CDR1 SGHDT and CDR2 YYEEEE. This sample stems from a study of control samples from healthy donors and cancer patients. The protocol was immunoSEQ multiplex PCR, while the TCRdb copy is restricted to in-frame clones and leaves out a portion. The sample records about 130,000 clones, 70% to 90% being singletons. V usage is TRBV5-6 and J usage is TRBJ2-5; no reliable D call. Material for sequencing was blood. The receptor's source is a man in his fifties in good health. The CDR3 DNA follows: TGTGCCAGCAGCCGTGGGTTGGAGACCCAGTACTTC. This gives the protein CASSRGLETQYF.